This is a list of T cell receptor beta chains from one sample in a study of Ad26.COV2.S vaccination and SARS-CoV-2 variants. The data were produced by immunoSEQ multiplex PCR, yet TCRdb's version contains in-frame clones alone and is incomplete. The sample records about 440,000 clones, less than 95% being singletons. The material was peripheral blood, obtained in a trial of Ad26.COV2.S vaccine versus placebo. The receptors here all came from a person between 18 and 60 years old who received the Ad26.COV2.S COVID-19 vaccine or a placebo. Each CDR3 is given with its conserved first and last residue. D genes are given only for firm matches. For some rows the clone size is stated as once, few or many, or as a class when expanded; others skip it.

d_call: -; v_call: TRBV18; j_call: TRBJ2-7; clone_size: -; cdr3_aa: CASSKNVQGYEQYF; cdr3_nt: TGTGCCAGCTCAAAAAATGTACAGGGCTACGAGCAGTACTTC
d_call: TRBD2; v_call: TRBV9; j_call: TRBJ2-5; clone_size: -; cdr3_aa: CASSTSTSEQETQYF; cdr3_nt: TGTGCCAGCAGCACCTCGACTAGCGAGCAAGAGACCCAGTACTTC
d_call: TRBD1; v_call: TRBV27; j_call: TRBJ2-2; clone_size: once; cdr3_aa: CASSLGQGTNTGELFF; cdr3_nt: TGTGCCAGCAGTTTGGGACAGGGGACGAACACCGGGGAGCTGTTTTTT
d_call: -; v_call: TRBV7-9; j_call: TRBJ1-1; clone_size: -; cdr3_aa: CASSLVGNTEAFF; cdr3_nt: TGTGCCAGCAGCTTAGTGGGGAACACTGAAGCTTTCTTT
d_call: -; v_call: TRBV18; j_call: TRBJ1-1; clone_size: -; cdr3_aa: CASSPQNLAEAFF; cdr3_nt: TGTGCCAGCTCACCACAAAACTTGGCTGAAGCTTTCTTT
d_call: TRBD2; v_call: TRBV9; j_call: TRBJ2-3; clone_size: -; cdr3_aa: CASSVVAGGPTDTQYF; cdr3_nt: TGTGCCAGCAGCGTAGTAGCGGGAGGGCCGACAGATACGCAGTATTTT
d_call: -; v_call: TRBV5-6; j_call: TRBJ1-2; clone_size: -; cdr3_aa: CASSPDRVEVYGYTF; cdr3_nt: TGTGCCAGCAGCCCCGACCGTGTTGAGGTTTATGGCTACACCTTC
d_call: -; v_call: TRBV27; j_call: TRBJ1-1; clone_size: once; cdr3_aa: CASRGGVRGEAFF; cdr3_nt: TGTGCCAGCAGGGGTGGGGTGAGGGGTGAAGCTTTCTTT
d_call: -; v_call: TRBV5-1; j_call: TRBJ2-2; clone_size: -; cdr3_aa: CASSLRAGTANTGELFF; cdr3_nt: TGCGCCAGCAGCTTGAGGGCAGGGACTGCGAACACCGGGGAGCTGTTTTTT
d_call: -; v_call: TRBV4-2; j_call: TRBJ1-5; clone_size: -; cdr3_aa: CASSQGGPRAEGPQHF; cdr3_nt: TGTGCCAGCAGCCAAGGGGGACCCCGAGCCGAGGGGCCCCAGCATTTT
d_call: TRBD1; v_call: TRBV6-5; j_call: TRBJ1-1; clone_size: -; cdr3_aa: CASSKTGLGTEAFF; cdr3_nt: TGTGCCAGCAGTAAGACAGGGTTAGGGACTGAAGCTTTCTTT
d_call: -; v_call: TRBV19; j_call: TRBJ1-5; clone_size: -; cdr3_aa: CASIGVGNQPQHF; cdr3_nt: TGTGCCAGTATAGGGGTCGGCAATCAGCCCCAGCATTTT
d_call: -; v_call: TRBV19; j_call: TRBJ2-2; clone_size: -; cdr3_aa: CASSTLGTNTGELFF; cdr3_nt: TGTGCCAGTAGTACCCTAGGGACGAACACCGGGGAGCTGTTTTTT
d_call: -; v_call: TRBV23-1; j_call: TRBJ1-1; clone_size: -; cdr3_aa: CASTTPGEGRAYTEAFF; cdr3_nt: TGCGCCAGCACCACCCCAGGGGAGGGGAGGGCTTACACTGAAGCTTTCTTT
d_call: -; v_call: TRBV19; j_call: TRBJ1-4; clone_size: -; cdr3_aa: CASRGATNEKLFF; cdr3_nt: TGTGCCAGCAGGGGTGCAACTAATGAAAAACTGTTTTTT
d_call: -; v_call: TRBV6-6; j_call: TRBJ1-5; clone_size: -; cdr3_aa: CASSYPPGLGQPQHF; cdr3_nt: TGTGCCAGCAGTTACCCACCGGGCTTAGGACAGCCCCAGCATTTT
d_call: -; v_call: TRBV28; j_call: TRBJ2-1; clone_size: once; cdr3_aa: CASSLGSISSYNEQFF; cdr3_nt: TGTGCCAGCAGTTTAGGATCAATAAGCTCCTACAATGAGCAGTTCTTC
d_call: TRBD1; v_call: TRBV18; j_call: TRBJ2-3; clone_size: -; cdr3_aa: CASSPATGGTDTQYF; cdr3_nt: TGTGCCAGCTCACCAGCGACAGGGGGCACAGATACGCAGTATTTT
d_call: -; v_call: TRBV3-1/TRBV3-2; j_call: TRBJ2-3; clone_size: -; cdr3_aa: CASSQARETDTQYF; cdr3_nt: TGTGCCAGCAGCCAAGCGCGTGAGACAGATACGCAGTATTTT
d_call: TRBD2; v_call: TRBV7-8; j_call: TRBJ2-6; clone_size: -; cdr3_aa: CASSSRVAGAFGANVLTF; cdr3_nt: TGTGCCAGCAGCTCCAGGGTAGCGGGAGCATTTGGGGCCAACGTCCTGACTTTC
d_call: TRBD1; v_call: TRBV28; j_call: TRBJ1-1; clone_size: -; cdr3_aa: CATRNSGGNTEAFF; cdr3_nt: TGTGCCACCAGGAATTCAGGGGGAAACACTGAAGCTTTCTTT
d_call: -; v_call: TRBV5-6; j_call: TRBJ1-6; clone_size: once; cdr3_aa: CASSRATGSNSPLHF; cdr3_nt: TGTGCCAGCAGCCGAGCGACAGGAAGCAATTCACCCCTCCACTTT
d_call: -; v_call: TRBV5-5; j_call: TRBJ2-3; clone_size: -; cdr3_aa: CASGVADTQYF; cdr3_nt: TGTGCCAGCGGAGTGGCTGATACGCAGTATTTT
d_call: -; v_call: TRBV7-9; j_call: TRBJ2-7; clone_size: -; cdr3_aa: CASSPIRSYEQYF; cdr3_nt: TGTGCCAGCAGCCCCATTAGATCCTACGAGCAGTACTTC
d_call: -; v_call: TRBV15; j_call: TRBJ2-1; clone_size: once; cdr3_aa: CATSRGPSGTGTEQFF; cdr3_nt: TGTGCCACCAGCAGAGGCCCTAGCGGGACAGGGACTGAGCAGTTCTTC
d_call: -; v_call: TRBV9; j_call: TRBJ1-1; clone_size: -; cdr3_aa: CASSEGSGTEAFF; cdr3_nt: TGTGCCAGCAGCGAAGGGTCGGGGACTGAAGCTTTCTTT
d_call: -; v_call: TRBV7-8; j_call: TRBJ2-1; clone_size: -; cdr3_aa: CASSLAAGRGDEQFF; cdr3_nt: TGTGCCAGCAGCTTAGCCGCAGGCAGGGGGGATGAGCAGTTCTTC
d_call: TRBD2; v_call: TRBV19; j_call: TRBJ2-2; clone_size: -; cdr3_aa: CASSIRAGGITGELFF; cdr3_nt: TGTGCCAGTAGTATACGGGCGGGAGGCATCACCGGGGAGCTGTTTTTT
d_call: -; v_call: TRBV5-6; j_call: TRBJ2-7; clone_size: -; cdr3_aa: CASSLAVLSYEQYF; cdr3_nt: TGTGCCAGCAGCTTGGCGGTTCTCTCCTACGAGCAGTACTTC
d_call: -; v_call: TRBV6-5; j_call: TRBJ1-1; clone_size: -; cdr3_aa: CASSYSGRMNTEAFF; cdr3_nt: TGTGCCAGCAGTTACTCTGGGAGGATGAACACTGAAGCTTTCTTT
d_call: TRBD1; v_call: TRBV15; j_call: TRBJ2-1; clone_size: -; cdr3_aa: CATSRTGANNEQFF; cdr3_nt: TGTGCCACCAGCAGAACAGGGGCCAACAATGAGCAGTTCTTC
d_call: -; v_call: TRBV28; j_call: TRBJ2-3; clone_size: -; cdr3_aa: CASSLKGGGVDTQYF; cdr3_nt: TGTGCCAGCAGTTTAAAGGGAGGGGGTGTAGATACGCAGTATTTT
d_call: TRBD2; v_call: TRBV4-1; j_call: TRBJ2-1; clone_size: -; cdr3_aa: CASSQDLAGGYNEQFF; cdr3_nt: TGCGCCAGCAGCCAAGACCTAGCGGGAGGCTACAATGAGCAGTTCTTC
d_call: -; v_call: TRBV9; j_call: TRBJ2-2; clone_size: -; cdr3_aa: CASSVESTGELFF; cdr3_nt: TGTGCCAGCAGCGTGGAATCTACCGGGGAGCTGTTTTTT
d_call: TRBD2; v_call: TRBV3-1/TRBV3-2; j_call: TRBJ2-7; clone_size: -; cdr3_aa: CASSRGLAKTSYEQYF; cdr3_nt: TGTGCCAGCAGCCGGGGACTAGCGAAGACATCCTACGAGCAGTACTTC
d_call: -; v_call: TRBV20-1; j_call: TRBJ1-3; clone_size: -; cdr3_aa: CSASPQTYHSGNTIYF; cdr3_nt: TGCAGTGCTAGTCCCCAGACATACCACTCTGGAAACACCATATATTTT
d_call: -; v_call: TRBV6-5; j_call: TRBJ2-1; clone_size: -; cdr3_aa: CASTTGDEQFF; cdr3_nt: TGTGCCAGCACCACGGGAGACGAGCAGTTCTTC
d_call: TRBD1; v_call: TRBV7-9; j_call: TRBJ1-1; clone_size: -; cdr3_aa: CASSLTGTGGTEAFF; cdr3_nt: TGTGCCAGCAGCCTGACCGGGACAGGGGGCACTGAAGCTTTCTTT
d_call: -; v_call: TRBV6-4; j_call: TRBJ2-2; clone_size: few; cdr3_aa: CASSDSATGELFF; cdr3_nt: TGTGCCAGCAGTGACTCTGCCACCGGGGAGCTGTTTTTT